This TCR beta chain was identified in a study of T-cell memory formation after mild COVID-19. Background on the study: TCR clusters largely stayed donor specific.

This CDR3 has 14 residues. V gave up 4 bases and J gave up 4 bases, with 12 bases separating them. Germline assignment: CDR1 SGHRS and CDR2 YFSETQ. Regarding the study as a whole: Contracting clones, day 15 to 85, had balanced CD4/CD8, and later expanders favored CD4+.

TCR alpha and TCR beta cDNA libraries carrying sample barcodes and UMIs were produced by 5'RACE using constant-segment primers. Via MiXCR, TCRdb re-called the 5' RACE reads, giving one row per CDR3 protein. The data show more than 300,000 distinct CDR3 sequences, roughly 13% seen once. On this clonotype itself: What it binds is not known.

The receptor was isolated from a man between 18 and 35 years old who had mild COVID-19 (a few samples of this study predate the infection). Cell type and time point are not known. This sequence joins TRBV5-1 and TRBJ1-5, with D maybe TRBD1 (6 bases). Material: PBMCs or a T cell subset sorted from them (not recorded which). The CDR3 DNA reads TGCGCCAGCAGCACCGGACAGACTAATCAGCCCCAGCATTTT. It yields the protein CASSTGQTNQPQHF.